One T cell receptor beta chain is described in this entry. This entry belongs to a study of technical replicates of blood from a handful of donors. This table comes from immunoSEQ multiplex PCR, and its TCRdb copy is limited to in-frame clones, with some not included. The repertoire has around 81,000 clones, roughly four fifths of them found once; the top ten carry 3% to 5%. V lost 3 bases and J lost 0, with 16 bases in between. The germline CDR1 and CDR2 sequences are SGHNT and YYREEE (reference sequence). The CDR3 has 18 amino acids. The chain joins TRBV5-4 to TRBJ2-6, with D maybe TRBD1 (5 bases). Sample: PBMCs. The clonotype was recovered from a human donor in good health. Some clones in this sample may be carry-over from other donors' samples. The CDR3 region is CASSSPQGLLSGANVLTF. In DNA form, the CDR3 reads TGTGCCAGCAGCTCTCCCCAGGGCCTTCTCTCTGGGGCCAACGTCCTGACTTTC.